This TCR beta chain was sequenced for a study of T cells in Graves' hyperthyroidism and ophthalmopathy (dated 2019 in TCRdb). In the study overall: Peripheral blood samples were taken at initial diagnosis, before any treatment was given. To identify TCR V-J signatures that set the groups apart, the researchers used a discovery cohort of approximately 98 patients, made up of roughly 45 with Graves' ophthalmopathy and some 56 with stable Graves' hyperthyroidism. An independent validation cohort of around 20 hyperthyroidism patients and about 16 patients who later progressed to ophthalmopathy tested prospective prediction of ophthalmopathy. The roughly 91 discovery patients were randomly divided into training and test sets at a 7:3 ratio. Thyroid tissue and blood T-cell repertoires from roughly 6 Graves' hyperthyroidism patients were also compared in the study. After blood sampling, hyperthyroidism patients were treated with methimazole at a starting dose of 30 mg daily, and ophthalmopathy patients were treated with high-dose intravenous methylprednisolone. According to the paper, TCR Vbeta CDR3 sequencing was carried out on over 130 peripheral blood samples, which came from 40 to 45 ophthalmopathy, 75 to 80 hyperthyroidism and approximately 17 progressor patients.

V drops 6 bases and J drops 1 base, leaving 7 bases in between. The CDR3 goes from the cysteine to the phenylalanine over 13 residues. The retained sequence is limited to the CDR3, 39 bases, with the frame set at the first base. Graves' hyperthyroidism was defined as stable when no progression to ophthalmopathy occurred over 18 months of follow-up. The hyperthyroidism patients were between 18 and 65 years old and newly diagnosed, with a disease duration of less than 2 months. The study excluded patients with uncontrolled infections, other autoimmune diseases, pregnancy or lactation. Diagnoses were based on clinical symptoms, serum thyroxine and TRAb, thyroid ultrasound and orbital computed tomography. Ficoll-Paque density gradient centrifugation was used to isolate PBMCs from 8 to 10 ml of fresh peripheral blood. Total RNA was extracted using Trizol reagent, and RNA quality was assessed on an Agilent 2100 Bioanalyzer.

This clonotype was found many times. Its antigen remains unidentified. No base-level quality is on record; no much larger clone is a single base apart. The TCR beta CDR3 regions were amplified from the RNA transcripts. For the first round of RT-PCR on the TCR CDR3, the HTBI primer set was used together with the Qiagen OneStep RT-PCR kit. Libraries were constructed in a second round of multiplex PCR, after which size selection and purification were carried out. Sequencing of the libraries was done on an Illumina HiSeq2000 using paired-end 100 bp reads. In the authors' own workflow: SOAPnuke was used to process the raw data, with reads discarded if the reads contained adapters or uncalled bases, had a mean Phred below 15, or lacked an exact constant-primer or identifier match. COPE v1.2.5 was used to merge the high-quality paired reads, and each unique nucleotide sequence was defined as a clonotype. Clonotypes were aligned to IMGT TRBV, TRBD and TRBJ reference segments using MiTCR v1.1. The analysis was restricted to V-J combinations with a frequency above 0.0001, which together covered just over 99% of the repertoires. The TCS score was defined as the ratio of F50 (clonal expansion) to E x V (chaos), calculated using BLOSUM62-based TCRdist between CDR3 peptides within each V-J. Welch's t-statistics and random forest reduced 500 to 550 V-J features to 10 to 15, which were used in a naive Bayes classifier (R e1071). The public reads were reprocessed in TCRdb via fastp at Q25 and MiXCR, keeping in-frame beta chains. When rows share a CDR3 protein, they turn into one entry using the most common DNA and genes. The V and J calls and clone size come from TCRdb's table, not from the authors' own analysis. The sample includes some 400,000 distinct CDR3 sequences, with about a fifth observed a single time. Approximately 4% of the sample goes to the ten largest clones.

The investigation overall reported the following: No statistical method was used to fix the sample size in advance, and group allocation was not hidden from the investigators. Most expanded thyroid clonotypes (frequency above 0.001) were also detected in blood, a finding suggesting that blood repertoires may reflect thyroid immune responses. In validation, the model predicted progression to ophthalmopathy a median of roughly 6.1 months before onset, with approximately 68% sensitivity and roughly 73% specificity. Ophthalmopathy was separated from stable hyperthyroidism by a 13 V-J signature model, with 85% to 90% sensitivity and about 81% specificity obtained in cross-validation and 80%/75% obtained in testing.

The rearrangement combines TRBV12-3 or TRBV12-4 with TRBJ1-5; tentative D gene TRBD1, with 5 bases matching. The sequence was collected from a woman younger than 35 with Graves' hyperthyroidism. Sequencing was carried out using blood. For the CDR3, the sequence is CASSRVSNQPQHF. DNA sequence: TGTGCCAGCAGCAGGGTAAGCAATCAGCCCCAGCATTTT.